The 7 T cell receptor beta chains below were found in one sample sequenced in a study of neoadjuvant anti-PD-1 for oral cavity cancer. Clones were sequenced by immunoSEQ multiplex PCR, and TCRdb holds only the in-frame ones, with some missing. This sample has about 6,700 clones, with roughly 50% found just once. The specimen was tumor tissue, collected before nivolumab (anti-PD-1) treatment. These receptors all stem from a person between 40 and 85 years old with oral cavity squamous cell carcinoma.

For the CDR3, the DNA is TGTGCCAGCAGCTTAAATCCTCTTGCGGGCCTCACCTTC. Its protein product is CASSLNPLAGLTF. This chain uses TRBV7-9 with TRBJ1-2, with unresolved D. The CDR3 length is 13 residues. V shed 2 bases and J shed 13 bases, with 17 bases lying between them. Germline-derived CDR1 and CDR2 are SEHNR and FQNEAQ (reference sequence).

This chain joins TRBV7-9 and TRBJ2-2; D is perhaps TRBD2 (6 bases). Germline CDR1 is SEHNR and CDR2 is FQNEAQ (reference sequence). The length of the CDR3 is 16 residues. V lost 5 bases and J 4 bases, leaving 17 bases between the germline ends. CDR3 amino acids: CASSPPVRGSTGELFF. Here the CDR3 DNA reads TGTGCCAGCAGCCCACCGGTCCGGGGGAGCACCGGGGAGCTGTTTTTT.

V gene TRBV7-8 combines with J gene TRBJ1-6; the D gene is possibly TRBD1 (5 bases). CDR1 is SGHVS and CDR2 is FQNEAQ in the germline V gene. CDR3 size: 12 residues. V was pared by 5 bases and J by 12 bases, with 11 bases between. The CDR3 here is CASSPGVRPLHF. The CDR3 DNA follows: TGTGCCAGCAGCCCGGGGGTTCGACCCCTCCACTTT. The whole variable domain, filled in from reference TRBV7-8 and TRBJ1-6, reads GAGVSQSPRYKVAKRGQDVALRCDPISGHVSLFWYQQALGQGPEFLTYFQNEAQLDKSGLPSDRFFAERPEGSVSTLKIQRTQQEDSAVYLCASSPGVRPLHFGNGTRLTVT.

This chain uses TRBV10-2 with TRBJ1-3, with D possibly being TRBD1 (5 bases). The V and J ends lost 6 bases and 0 bases respectively, with 18 bases between them. The CDR3 is 17 residues long. CDR1 is WSHSY and CDR2 is SAAADI in the germline V gene. CDR3 protein: CASSRDGPAASGNTIYF. DNA for the CDR3: TGCGCCAGCAGCCGGGACGGACCCGCCGCCTCTGGAAACACCATATATTTT.

CDR3 in amino acids: CAISDRGKNTEAFF. The CDR3 region has the DNA TGTGCCATCAGTGACCGGGGGAAGAACACTGAAGCTTTCTTT. The V gene is TRBV10-3, the J gene TRBJ1-1; D may be TRBD1 (5 bases). CDR3 length equals 14 residues. The germline CDR1 and CDR2 sequences are ENHRY and SYGVKD. V lost 3 bases, J lost 1 base, and 9 bases lay in between.

The V and J genes are TRBV7-2 and TRBJ1-5; D unresolved. V gave up 4 bases and J gave up 5 bases, with 15 bases separating them. This CDR3 is 15 amino acids long. Germline values: CDR1 SGHTA, CDR2 FQGNSA. In nucleotides, the CDR3 is TGTGCCAGCAGCTGGAAGGGAGACGGTGATCAGCCCCAGCATTTT. Its protein is CASSWKGDGDQPQHF.

The V call is TRBV4-3, the J call TRBJ1-6; D not certain. Germline loops: CDR1 LGHNA, CDR2 YSLEER. The CDR3 runs to 18 residues. With 4 bases removed from V and 0 bases from J, the gap between germline ends came to 16 bases. This chain's CDR3 is CASSPTRPGGSYNSPLHF. Here the CDR3 DNA reads TGCGCCAGCAGCCCCACACGGCCTGGTGGCTCCTATAATTCACCCCTCCACTTT.